This TCR beta chain is from a study of cytomegalovirus exposure and HLA in healthy donors. Whole-study findings and limits: In the roughly 120 validation repertoires, a later analysis found that first-cohort TCR clusters tended to co-occur.

Sequencing was performed with immunoSEQ multiplex PCR; in TCRdb, only in-frame clones are kept and a portion is missing. The table includes about 160,000 clones, about nine tenths detected once. The donors were part of the validation cohort, which consisted of some 120 subjects and was separate from the first cohort of 670 or so subjects. After removal of 10 bases from V and 8 bases from J, the junction contained 6 bases not matched to a gene. The CDR3 sequence is 13 residues long. CDR1 is MNHEY, CDR2 SVGAGI, per germline. In its sample, this clone was seen a few times. Its specificity is unknown. Sequenced sample: PBMCs. The rearrangement links TRBV6-5 to TRBJ1-4; 11 bases map to TRBD1. This clonotype was sampled from a man younger than 35 in good health and CMV-seropositive. CDR3 bases: TGTGCCACTACCGGGACAGGGGGAGAAAAACTGTTTTTT. Protein product: CATTGTGGEKLFF.